The 5 T cell receptor beta chains in this list originate from one sample, sequenced in a study of TIL therapy for anti-PD-1-resistant metastatic lung cancer. Sample time point: pre-treatment sample, taken before nivolumab and TIL therapy. Sequencing used immunoSEQ v3. Assay: immunoSEQ multiplex PCR; the TCRdb copy retains only in-frame clones and omits some. The table includes tens of thousands of clones, roughly 91% detected once. Here the sequenced sample was blood, taken at baseline. The source is a person aged 25 to 80 with non-small cell lung cancer.

The V gene is TRBV6-5, the J gene TRBJ2-7; 10 nucleotides align to TRBD1. CDR1 MNHEY and CDR2 SVGAGI come from the germline V gene. This CDR3 has 15 amino acids. The trim removed 7 bases at V and 2 bases at J, leaving 8 bases unmatched. The CDR3 spells CASIPRTGGAYEQYF. DNA for the CDR3: TGTGCCAGCATTCCTAGGACAGGGGGTGCCTACGAGCAGTACTTC.

The chain is built from TRBV19 and TRBJ2-3; no firm D call. The CDR3 sequence is 16 residues long. Trimming removed 1 base from V and 6 bases from J, with 17 bases in between. Germline CDR1 and CDR2: LNHDA and SQIVND (reference sequence). Written as DNA, the CDR3 is TGTGCCAGTAGTATAGGGGCCCAAACCCGGCGGGATACGCAGTATTTT. Its translation is CASSIGAQTRRDTQYF.

The genes are TRBV11-2 and TRBJ1-3; D gene uncertain. Between the trimmed V and J ends, which lost 1 base and 2 bases, there was a span of 9 bases. This CDR3 comprises 15 residues. Germline V lookup: CDR1 SGHAT, CDR2 FQNNGV. CDR3 sequence: CASSLGTYAGNTIYF. CDR3 DNA sequence: TGTGCCAGCAGCTTAGGGACGTATGCTGGAAACACCATATATTTT.

The V and J genes are TRBV30 and TRBJ2-3; tentatively, D is TRBD1 (6 bases). The germline V gene encodes CDR1 GTSNPN and CDR2 SVGIG (reference sequence). Trimming pared 2 bases from V and 3 bases from J, leaving 12 bases between. The length of the CDR3 is 14 residues. CDR3 loop: CAWSLVGGTDTQYF. CDR3 bases: TGTGCCTGGAGTTTGGTAGGGGGAACAGATACGCAGTATTTT. The variable domain in full, completed from reference TRBV30 and TRBJ2-3, reads SQTIHQWPATLVQPVGSPLSLECTVEGTSNPNLYWYRQAAGRGLQLLFYSVGIGQISSEVPQNLSASRPQDRQFILSSKKLLLSDSGFYLCAWSLVGGTDTQYFGPGTRLTVL.

This clone was detected only a few times. This sequence joins TRBV5-1 and TRBJ2-2; possible D gene TRBD2, 5 bases. Trimming took 2 bases from V and 0 from J, leaving 11 bases between them. The CDR3 sequence is 16 residues long. Germline V CDR1 and CDR2: SGHRS, YFSETQ. The CDR3, as DNA: TGCGCCAGCAGCTTACGGACTGCTACGAACACCGGGGAGCTGTTTTTT. The encoded protein is CASSLRTATNTGELFF.